The present entry profiles one T cell receptor beta chain with its context. This clonotype came up a few times. Its antigen specificity is not known. There are no base qualities to consult, and no much larger clone falls within one base. Library preparation used 5' RACE. Sequencing was carried out with an Illumina HiSeq 2000. Template switching added a universal primer binding site, and the final cDNA carried a unique molecular identifier that allowed TCR cDNA molecules to be counted accurately. Specific primers in the conserved constant-segment region were used to synthesize first-strand cDNA for the TCR alpha and beta chains. To control for contamination, every cDNA library carried two barcodes: a SMART-Mk sample barcode plus Illumina barcodes. TruSeq adapter sequences along with Illumina sample barcodes were introduced in two successive PCR steps. The Illumina HiSeq platform was used with custom primers to sequence TCR alpha and beta cDNA libraries. The authors' analysis ran thus. MiGEC processed the raw reads to extract unique molecular identifiers, while MiXCR was used to determine the CDR3 positions. For each individual, recombination models were inferred using an EM algorithm with the repgenHMM and IGoR tools. Shared clonotype analysis was performed with the tcR package in R, normalizing sharing by the product of cloneset sizes. To study raw recombination free of thymic and clonal selection effects, out-of-frame nonproductive sequences were analyzed. The public reads were quality trimmed at Q25 with fastp and then assembled into clones with MiXCR by TCRdb, keeping productive beta chains. Each entry is one CDR3 protein sequence, shown with its most common DNA and genes. The V and J calls and clone size come from TCRdb's table, not from the authors' own analysis. The sample contains roughly 280,000 distinct CDR3 sequences, 7.5% to 9.5% of them found a single time. The top ten clones comprise roughly 7% of the sample.

Only healthy Caucasian donors were included. Three pairs of female monozygotic twins, all aged roughly 18 to 30 years, made up the twin cohort. CD4+ and CD8+ T cell populations were isolated with positive isolation kits from Invitrogen. These data are taken from a study of identical twins (dated by TCRdb to 2015 to 2016). As for the study more broadly: To test whether fetal clonotypes persist, the study used deep sequencing on TCR alpha and beta repertoires from monozygotic twins, unrelated adults of various ages, and cord blood. Replicate twin experiments were performed at different times using different library preparation protocols to rule out contamination.

At the junction V is shortened by 4 bases and J by 4 bases, with 20 bases in between. Its CDR3 holds 17 amino acids, cysteine through phenylalanine. The sequence is cut down to CDR3 DNA, 51 bases in frame from base 1. CDR1 LGHNA and CDR2 YSLEER are derived from the germline V gene. On the study overall, not on this receptor specifically: Compared with coincidental sharing between unrelated individuals, an excess of low generation-probability sequences was observed among out-of-frame TCR alpha sequences shared between twins. Zero-insertion analyses could be partly confounded by invariant T cells such as MAIT and iNKT, although diverse VJ usage argued against such confounding for most clonotypes. Because the same donors could not be followed over many years, the conclusions depended on cross-sectional statistical analysis. In beta out-of-frame sequences, excess twin sharing was weaker, because having fewer shared sequences lowered the signal-to-noise ratio. Fewer insertions were carried by abundant cord blood beta clonotypes; a weaker similar trend was observed in young adult naive repertoires, while no such trend was observed in memory repertoires. In monozygotic twins, out-of-frame TCR alpha sharing was systematically underestimated by recombination models, although the models agreed with sharing between unrelated individuals.

These data were likewise used in another study, on yellow fever vaccine responses in identical twins. As noted in the second study: The authors reported that the T cell response to vaccination in identical twins appeared partly convergent and partly personalized. Focusing on identical twins, the study followed the T cell clones that responded to the vaccine, and did so with precision.

The sequencing sample was made of CD8+ T cells sorted from blood. The origin of this receptor is a young woman in good health. This receptor chain uses TRBV4-3 and TRBJ2-1; D gene: possibly TRBD2, on 6 matching bases. Here is the DNA: TGCGCCAGCAGCCGGAACCGACTAGAAGGTTGGTACAATGAGCAGTTCTTC. It is translated as CASSRNRLEGWYNEQFF.